The 25 T cell receptor beta chains listed next were all sequenced from one sample in a study of blood T cell repertoires in COVID-19. Assay: immunoSEQ multiplex PCR; the TCRdb copy retains only in-frame clones and omits some. The sample shows approximately 200,000 clones, 70% to 90% of them seen only once. Input material: peripheral blood. These receptor sequences come from a human donor with active or convalescent COVID-19. The donor label of this sample is uncertain.

The chain recombines TRBV5-1 with TRBJ1-3, with D possibly being TRBD1 (5 bases). V was trimmed by 4 bases and J by 0 bases, leaving 14 bases between them. Germline CDR1 reads SGHRS; CDR2 reads YFSETQ. The CDR3 runs 16 residues. The CDR3: CASSPQSGGSGNTIYF. The CDR3 DNA is TGCGCCAGCAGCCCCCAGTCGGGGGGCTCTGGAAACACCATATATTTT.

The chain links TRBV21-1 to TRBJ2-4; TRBD1, the D gene given by the table, was not confirmed from the DNA. TRBV21-1 is annotated as a pseudogene. CDR3 length: 15 amino acids. Here the CDR3 DNA reads TGTGCCAGCAGCAAAAACAGGGCACACAAAAACATTCAGTACTTC. Translating gives CASSKNRAHKNIQYF.

The rearrangement joins TRBV6-5 to TRBJ2-5; tentatively, D is TRBD2 (5 bases). Trimming took off 8 bases at V and 1 base at J, with 11 bases between the two ends. The CDR3 is 13 residues long. CDR1 is MNHEY, CDR2 SVGAGI, per germline. CDR3 bases: TGTGCCAGCCGGGGAACCCTCCAAGAGACCCAGTACTTC. Translation gives CASRGTLQETQYF.

In DNA form, the CDR3 reads TGCGCCAGCAGTGAAACACTAGCGGGAGCCACAGATACGCAGTATTTT. Translating it yields CASSETLAGATDTQYF. The chain is built from TRBV10-2 and TRBJ2-3, with 11 bases fitting TRBD2. The CDR3 runs to 16 residues. Losses at the gene ends were 3 bases for V and 2 bases for J; bases not matched to a gene: 4. Germline CDR1 is WSHSY and CDR2 is SAAADI.

The chain couples TRBV4-1 to TRBJ1-5, with a possible D match to TRBD1 (5 bases). V lost 4 bases and J lost 7, with 17 bases in between. Per germline, CDR1 MGHRA and CDR2 YSYEKL. This CDR3 has 15 amino acids. CDR3 DNA: TGCGCCAGCAGCCTCGATTCGGCAGGGAACCAGCCCCAGCATTTT. This sequence encodes CASSLDSAGNQPQHF.

V gene TRBV19 combines with J gene TRBJ1-4; a weak D match, TRBD1 (6 bases). The CDR3 is made up of 14 amino acids. Between the trimmed V and J ends, which lost 5 bases and 5 bases, there was a span of 12 bases. In germline, CDR1 is LNHDA, CDR2 SQIVND (reference sequence). CDR3 sequence: CASSHGQGNEKLFF. The CDR3 bases are TGTGCCAGTAGTCATGGCCAGGGGAATGAAAAACTGTTTTTT.

CDR3 sequence (DNA): TGCGCCAGCAGCCAAGATTTTACTACAGGGGTTGGGGAGACCCAGTACTTC. Protein: CASSQDFTTGVGETQYF. The chain couples TRBV4-1 to TRBJ2-5, with 7 bases identical to TRBD1. The CDR3 has 17 residues. Germline V lookup: CDR1 MGHRA, CDR2 YSYEKL. The junction had 12 bases not matched to a gene; V was cut back by 0 bases and J by 5 bases.

This chain uses TRBV7-8 with TRBJ1-5; TRBD1 matches at 9 bases. The J segment lost 6 bases and the V segment lost 4 bases, leaving 10 bases of the junction unmatched. CDR1 and CDR2 (germline): SGHVS, FQNEAQ. CDR3 length equals 16 residues. CDR3 in DNA: TGTGCCAGCAGCTCGAACCGGGACAGGGTGGGTCAGCCCCAGCATTTT. It codes for CASSSNRDRVGQPQHF.

The rearrangement joins TRBV6-6 to TRBJ2-2; D is possibly TRBD2 (6 bases). In germline, CDR1 is MNHNY, CDR2 SVGAGI (reference sequence). Deletions cut 5 bases from V and 6 bases from J, with 22 bases between. The CDR3 contains 17 residues. The CDR3: CASSPPGRRGRSGELFF. The CDR3 DNA reads as TGTGCCAGCAGTCCTCCGGGGAGGCGGGGACGTTCCGGGGAGCTGTTTTTT.

This sequence joins TRBV11-2 and TRBJ1-1, with a possible D match to TRBD1 (6 bases). Germline V gene sequence: CDR1 SGHAT, CDR2 FQNNGV. V lost 11 bases, J lost 2 bases, and 15 bases lay in between. This CDR3 comprises 13 residues. CDR3 DNA: TGTGCCGGCAAAGGGGGGGGTAACACTGAAGCTTTCTTT. Protein sequence: CAGKGGGNTEAFF.

The V call is TRBV29-1, the J call TRBJ2-1; TRBD1 agrees at 7 bases. Germline loops: CDR1 SQVTM, CDR2 ANQGSEA. The CDR3 is 14 amino acids. With V trimmed by 3 bases and J by 4 bases, 6 bases remained unmatched. CDR3 bases: TGCAGCGTTGACGGACAGGATTGGTACAATGAGCAGTTCTTC. This gives the protein CSVDGQDWYNEQFF.

This clone was detected once. J is TRBJ2-3 and V is TRBV6-6, with 7 bases fitting TRBD1. CDR1 and CDR2 from the germline V gene are MNHNY and SVGAGI (reference sequence). This CDR3 has 14 residues. The ends lost 0 bases at V and 5 bases at J; junction bases unmatched: 2. The CDR3 region is CASSYSNRGDTQYF. The CDR3 region has the DNA TGTGCCAGCAGTTACTCAAACAGGGGAGATACGCAGTATTTT.

This chain links TRBV18 with TRBJ1-5; D might be TRBD1 (6 bases). The germline V gene has CDR1 KGHSH and CDR2 LQKENI. This CDR3 has 13 amino acids. V gave up 5 bases and J gave up 5 bases, with 10 bases separating them. CDR3 coding DNA: TGTGCCAGCTCATCGGACAGATATCAGCCCCAGCATTTT. Its translation: CASSSDRYQPQHF.

V gene TRBV19 combines with J gene TRBJ2-7; 7 bases map to TRBD1. CDR1 is LNHDA, CDR2 SQIVND, per germline (reference sequence). The V gene end was trimmed by 6 bases and the J gene end by 6 bases; junction bases not matched to a gene: 8. This CDR3 is 13 amino acids long. The CDR3: CASSDHRGAEQYF. CDR3 sequence (DNA): TGTGCCAGTAGCGATCACAGGGGCGCCGAGCAGTACTTC.

CDR3 DNA: TGTGCCAGCAGCCAAGGGACAGGGGGAGGGTATGAGCAGTTCTTC. The encoded protein is CASSQGTGGGYEQFF. The genes are TRBV7-2 and TRBJ2-1; 11 bases line up with TRBD1. The CDR3 loop spans 15 amino acids. Germline trimming cut 5 bases from V and 8 bases from J; bases unmatched to any gene: 8. Germline V lookup: CDR1 SGHTA, CDR2 FQGNSA.

This clone has more than one count but fewer than ten. The chain carries TRBV5-1 and TRBJ1-5; 7 bases are a match to TRBD1. V dropped 3 bases and J dropped 4; count of bases not matched to a gene: 4. The CDR3 is made up of 14 amino acids. Germline V CDR1 and CDR2: SGHRS, YFSETQ. This CDR3 reads CASSWAGGNQPQHF. In DNA form, the CDR3 reads TGCGCCAGCAGCTGGGCAGGGGGAAATCAGCCCCAGCATTTT.

This chain uses TRBV27 with TRBJ2-3; no reliable D call. Between the trimmed V and J ends, which lost 6 bases and 2 bases, there was a span of 15 bases. The CDR3 is 15 residues long. Per germline, CDR1 MNHEY and CDR2 SMNVEV (reference sequence). The CDR3 is CASSRWAAATDTQYF. DNA of the CDR3: TGTGCCAGCAGCCGATGGGCAGCAGCCACAGATACGCAGTATTTT.

In this sample, this clone turned up once. This rearrangement joins TRBV5-6 to TRBJ2-2; no reliable D call. V lost 5 bases, J lost 7 bases, and 6 bases lay in between. The length of the CDR3 is 11 residues. Germline lookup yields CDR1 SGHDT and CDR2 YYEEEE. The CDR3 is CASSLSGELFF. The DNA of the CDR3 is TGTGCCAGCAGTCTGAGCGGGGAGCTGTTTTTT.

The CDR3: CASSTGGRSDTQYF. Written as DNA, the CDR3 is TGTGCCAGCAGCACGGGGGGGCGGTCGGATACGCAGTATTTT. The chain has TRBV28 and TRBJ2-3; 8 bases are shared with TRBD2. The germline V gene has CDR1 MDHEN and CDR2 SYDVKM. The V segment lost 6 bases and the J segment 6 bases; nucleotides outside the gene matches: 8. This CDR3 comprises 14 residues.

Here the CDR3 DNA reads TGTGCCAGCAGCTCGCCTCTAGCGGGGGGGCCCTACGATACGCAGTATTTT. It yields the protein CASSSPLAGGPYDTQYF. The chain combines TRBV7-6 with TRBJ2-3; 12 positions agree with TRBD2. CDR3 size: 17 residues. Unmatched junction bases numbered 11, after V lost 4 bases and J lost 6 bases. The germline gives CDR1 SGHVS, CDR2 FNYEAQ.

This chain uses TRBV2 with TRBJ2-3; 8 bases map to TRBD1. Germline-derived CDR1 and CDR2 are SNHLY and FYNNEI. The CDR3 is made up of 15 amino acids. V was clipped by 6 bases and J by 2 bases; unmatched bases: 7. CDR3 sequence: CASRRWQGATDTQYF. CDR3 DNA: TGTGCCAGCAGGCGGTGGCAGGGGGCCACAGATACGCAGTATTTT.

CDR3 sequence: CASSFFTSKNTEAFF. CDR3 sequence (DNA): TGTGCCAGCAGCTTTTTCACATCCAAAAACACTGAAGCTTTCTTT. The gene calls are TRBV7-2 and TRBJ1-1, with D unclear. Germline loops: CDR1 SGHTA, CDR2 FQGNSA. The V gene lost 3 bases and the J gene lost 2 bases, with 13 bases spanning the gap. The CDR3 length is 15 residues.

The gene calls are TRBV27 and TRBJ1-6, with D maybe TRBD1 (6 bases). Germline-derived CDR1 and CDR2 are MNHEY and SMNVEV (reference sequence). This CDR3 comprises 14 residues. V was cut by 2 bases and J by 7 bases, with 9 bases left in between. The chain's CDR3 is CASSLLQGNSPLHF. The CDR3 DNA reads TGTGCCAGCAGTTTACTACAGGGCAATTCACCCCTCCACTTT.

The V call is TRBV6-6, the J call TRBJ1-1; 7 positions match TRBD1. The CDR3 is 13 amino acids. V dropped 8 bases and J dropped 4; count of bases not matched to a gene: 7. Looked up from germline, CDR1 is MNHNY and CDR2 is SVGAGI (reference sequence). In nucleotides, the CDR3 is TGTGCCAGCTTCCGTGAGGGGGCCACTGAAGCTTTCTTT. This sequence encodes CASFREGATEAFF.

This clone was picked up a small number of times. V gene TRBV12-3 or TRBV12-4 combines with J gene TRBJ1-1; no clear D gene. Trimming took off 8 bases at V and 5 bases at J, with 15 bases between the two ends. The CDR3 spans 13 residues. The DNA for the CDR3 is TGTGCCAGCCTGACTTTGGCAACTACTGAAGCTTTCTTT. As protein: CASLTLATTEAFF.